The 30 T cell receptor beta chains given below trace back to one sample, sequenced in a study of identical twins. MiXCR, applied by TCRdb to the 5' RACE reads, yields one record per CDR3 protein. The profile shows 230,000 or so distinct CDR3 sequences, roughly 8% of them singletons. These records were also assigned to another study, of yellow fever vaccine responses in identical twins.

Sequenced input: CD8+ T cells sorted from blood. Receptors were obtained from a young woman in good health.

This clonotype was observed a handful of times. The rearrangement links TRBV6-1 to TRBJ2-3; D remains ambiguous. V was clipped by 5 bases and J by 8 bases, with 14 bases between them. CDR3 length: 13 amino acids. The germline V gene encodes CDR1 MNHNS and CDR2 SASEGT. The chain's CDR3 is CASSTTDASTQYF. The CDR3, as DNA: TGTGCCAGCAGTACCACCGACGCTAGTACGCAGTATTTT.

This clonotype has ten or more counts. CDR3 region: CASSWTGYYNEQFF. In DNA, the CDR3 is TGTGCCAGCAGTTGGACAGGGTACTACAATGAGCAGTTCTTC. This sequence joins TRBV12-3 or TRBV12-4 and TRBJ2-1; 8 bases match TRBD1. The CDR3 covers 14 residues. With V trimmed by 4 bases and J by 3 bases, 2 bases remained unmatched.

This clonotype was seen a handful of times. The V gene is TRBV28, the J gene TRBJ2-7, with no clear D. Germline V gene lookup returns CDR1 MDHEN and CDR2 SYDVKM. V lost 3 bases, J lost 4 bases, and 10 bases lay in between. The CDR3 is 13 amino acids. The CDR3 sequence is CASSFSVNYEQYF. The CDR3 coding sequence is TGTGCCAGCAGTTTCTCAGTGAATTACGAGCAGTACTTC.

This clonotype was observed a handful of times. The V call is TRBV4-1, the J call TRBJ1-6, with D unresolved. Trimming shortened V by 1 base and J by 5 bases, and 12 bases separated the two germline ends. The CDR3 totals 16 residues. Germline CDR1 is MGHRA and CDR2 is YSYEKL. CDR3 sequence: CASSQAEFANNSPLHF. The CDR3 DNA sequence: TGCGCCAGCAGCCAAGCGGAATTCGCTAATAATTCACCCCTCCACTTT.

This clonotype was seen at least ten times. This chain joins TRBV5-1 and TRBJ2-1; the match to TRBD2 covers 7 bases. Per germline, CDR1 SGHRS and CDR2 YFSETQ. The CDR3 is made up of 17 amino acids. Germline trimming cut 0 bases from V and 5 bases from J; bases unmatched to any gene: 11. CDR3 in DNA: TGCGCCAGCAGCTTGGCCGTAGTTAGCGGGCGTAACAATGAGCAGTTCTTC. Translated: CASSLAVVSGRNNEQFF.

The J gene is TRBJ2-5, the V gene TRBV29-1, with TRBD2 identical over 8 bases. The CDR3 sequence is 13 residues long. V lost 3 bases and J lost 4; bases outside the gene matches: 4. From germline, CDR1 is SQVTM and CDR2 ANQGSEA. This CDR3 reads CSVDGLAGETQYF. DNA for the CDR3: TGCAGCGTTGATGGGCTAGCGGGAGAGACCCAGTACTTC.

This clonotype was seen a handful of times. The rearrangement uses TRBV7-9 and TRBJ2-1; possibly TRBD1 or TRBD2 for D (5 bases each). V lost 5 bases and J lost 5, with 16 bases in between. The CDR3 has 15 residues. Germline values: CDR1 SEHNR, CDR2 FQNEAQ (reference sequence). CDR3 loop: CASSRRGDSHNEQFF. The DNA of the CDR3 is TGTGCCAGCAGCCGCCGGGGAGACAGCCACAATGAGCAGTTCTTC.

The chain joins TRBV5-4 to TRBJ2-6; no reliable D call. Trimming pared 0 bases from V and 2 bases from J, leaving 12 bases between. Germline CDR1 is SGHNT and CDR2 is YYREEE (reference sequence). This CDR3 is 17 amino acids long. As DNA, the CDR3 is TGTGCCAGCAGCTTGGGGGCGGAACTTACTGGGGCCAACGTCCTGACTTTC. Translated, it gives CASSLGAELTGANVLTF. Variable domain in full (rest from reference TRBV5-4 and TRBJ2-6): ETGVTQSPTHLIKTRGQQVTLRCSSQSGHNTVSWYQQALGQGPQFIFQYYREEENGRGNFPPRFSGLQFPNYSSELNVNALELDDSALYLCASSLGAELTGANVLTFGAGSRLTVL.

V usage is TRBV20-1 and J usage is TRBJ2-7; TRBD1 agrees at 8 bases. V shed 4 bases and J 2 bases; nucleotides not matched to a gene: 13. This CDR3 contains 16 residues. CDR1 is DFQATT, CDR2 SNEGSKA, per germline (reference sequence). The CDR3 is CSATPRTGLTPYEQYF. The CDR3 nucleotides read TGCAGTGCTACCCCCCGGACAGGGCTTACTCCCTACGAGCAGTACTTC.

In regard to this clonotype: Because the CDR3's place on the DNA is in doubt, the DNA is left out and the CDR3 is given as listed by TCRdb. The rearrangement links TRBV12-3 or TRBV12-4 to TRBJ2-2; no check of the table's D call, TRBD2, against the DNA was made. The CDR3 contains 16 residues when both ends are counted. CDR3 in amino acids: CASSLVGTFGNGELFF.

This clonotype was seen a handful of times. The chain recombines TRBV5-1 with TRBJ2-7, with D unresolved. The germline CDR1 and CDR2 sequences are SGHRS and YFSETQ. The CDR3 has 11 amino acids. The V end was cut by 2 bases, the J end by 6 bases, with 6 bases between. The CDR3 loop is CASSLDGEQYF. Here the CDR3 DNA reads TGCGCCAGCAGCTTAGATGGCGAGCAGTACTTC.

The chain couples TRBV24-1 to TRBJ1-1; D is uncertain. The V gene's germline CDR1 is KGHDR and CDR2 SFDVKD. This CDR3 is built from 11 residues. V lost 10 bases and J lost 1, with 6 bases in between. CDR3 bases: TGTGCCACGCCGAAGAACACTGAAGCTTTCTTT. As protein: CATPKNTEAFF.

This clonotype was observed a handful of times. The chain employs TRBV20-1 and TRBJ2-7, with TRBD1 matching 9 bases. Germline V lookup: CDR1 DFQATT, CDR2 SNEGSKA (reference sequence). CDR3 length equals 15 residues. V lost 2 bases to trimming and J lost 6 bases; unmatched junction nucleotides: 11. CDR3 nucleotide sequence: TGCAGTGCTAGAACCTGGACAGGGGTGGGCTTCGAGCAGTACTTC. Residues: CSARTWTGVGFEQYF.

This chain joins TRBV7-2 and TRBJ2-7, with 10 bases aligning to TRBD2. Germline lookup yields CDR1 SGHTA and CDR2 FQGNSA. The V and J ends lost 1 base and 6 bases, in that order; junction bases with no gene match: 6. The CDR3 sequence is 15 residues long. CDR3 nucleotides: TGTGCCAGCAGCTTAGTTTGGCCTAGCGGGAGCGAGCAGTACTTC. This gives the protein CASSLVWPSGSEQYF.

This clonotype appeared once. V is TRBV24-1 and J is TRBJ1-5; maybe TRBD1 (6 bases). This CDR3 is 14 amino acids long. Germline assignment: CDR1 KGHDR and CDR2 SFDVKD. The germline V and J ends were trimmed by 4 bases and 5 bases, with 11 bases remaining between them. The CDR3 is CATSEQGKYQPQHF. CDR3 coding DNA: TGTGCCACCAGTGAACAGGGTAAATATCAGCCCCAGCATTTT.

This clonotype was counted only a few times. The chain recombines TRBV5-6 with TRBJ2-1; 7 bases line up with TRBD2. The CDR3 covers 18 residues. Germline lookup yields CDR1 SGHDT and CDR2 YYEEEE. With 4 bases clipped from V and 3 bases from J, the junction kept 16 bases outside the gene matches. The CDR3 coding sequence is TGTGCCAGCAGCCCTCAATCCAGCGGGGCTTATCTCTACAATGAGCAGTTCTTC. Translated: CASSPQSSGAYLYNEQFF.

This clonotype was seen ten or more times. This chain links TRBV5-5 with TRBJ2-5; 14 bases match TRBD2. This CDR3 spans 17 amino acids. Germline trimming cut 4 bases from V and 3 bases from J; bases unmatched to any gene: 8. CDR1 and CDR2 (germline): SGHKS, YYEKEE (reference sequence). The CDR3, as DNA: TGTGCCAGCAGCCCGGGACTAGCGGGAGTTCTTGAAGAGACCCAGTACTTC. It yields the protein CASSPGLAGVLEETQYF. The full variable domain, its missing parts supplied by reference TRBV5-5 and TRBJ2-5, is DAGVTQSPTHLIKTRGQQVTLRCSPISGHKSVSWYQQVLGQGPQFIFQYYEKEERGRGNFPDRFSARQFPNYSSELNVNALLLGDSALYLCASSPGLAGVLEETQYFGPGTRLLVL.

There are a few counts of this clonotype. The gene calls are TRBV7-9 and TRBJ2-7; 10 bases agree with TRBD2. Germline lookup yields CDR1 SEHNR and CDR2 FQNEAQ (reference sequence). This CDR3 is built from 16 residues. J was trimmed by 1 base and V by 5 bases; bases with no gene match: 8. The CDR3 is CASSGRTSGTSYEQYF. DNA of the CDR3: TGTGCCAGCAGCGGGAGGACTAGCGGCACTTCCTACGAGCAGTACTTC.

This chain joins TRBV14 and TRBJ2-1; D is perhaps TRBD1 or TRBD2 (5 bases each). V was clipped by 3 bases and J by 3 bases, with 18 bases between them. This CDR3 has 17 residues. Germline V lookup: CDR1 SGHDN, CDR2 FVKESK. The CDR3 sequence is CASSHRDPGLFYNEQFF. CDR3 in DNA: TGTGCCAGCAGCCATCGGGACCCCGGCCTTTTCTACAATGAGCAGTTCTTC.

This clonotype was detected a few times. The chain carries TRBV5-1 and TRBJ2-2; weak D call: TRBD2 (5 bases). V lost 1 base and J 6 bases, leaving 10 bases between the germline ends. This CDR3 spans 14 amino acids. Germline V gene data show CDR1 as SGHRS and CDR2 as YFSETQ. CDR3 sequence: CASSLLGEAGELFF. CDR3 sequence (DNA): TGCGCCAGCAGCTTGCTCGGGGAAGCCGGGGAGCTGTTTTTT.

This clonotype was observed a few times. The V and J genes are TRBV20-1 and TRBJ2-1, with no clear D. V dropped 3 bases and J dropped 4 bases, with 10 bases sitting between them. CDR1 is DFQATT and CDR2 is SNEGSKA in the germline V gene (reference sequence). The CDR3 extends over 13 amino acids. The CDR3 bases are TGCAGTGCTAGGGTAATTAGATACAATGAGCAGTTCTTC. As protein: CSARVIRYNEQFF.

Remarks on this clonotype: A much larger clone is a single base away; this may be a read error. This chain links TRBV11-3 with TRBJ2-7, with 7 nucleotides matching TRBD1. Germline V gene lookup returns CDR1 SGHNT and CDR2 YENEEA. J lost 2 bases, V lost 5 bases, and 3 bases had no gene match. The CDR3 is made up of 13 amino acids. The CDR3 region is CASSRGQTYEQYF. In DNA form, the CDR3 reads TGTGCCAGCAGCCGGGGACAGACCTACGAGCAGTACTTC.

The CDR3: CASTPAGETDTQYF. The CDR3, as DNA: TGTGCCAGTACCCCAGCGGGCGAGACAGATACGCAGTATTTT. The chain uses TRBV19 and TRBJ2-3; a weak D match, TRBD2 (6 bases). The CDR3 spans 14 residues. The germline V and J ends were trimmed by 7 bases and 3 bases, with 14 bases remaining between them. In germline, CDR1 is LNHDA, CDR2 SQIVND (reference sequence).

This clonotype has only a few counts. The rearrangement links TRBV28 to TRBJ2-3, with 10 bases aligning to TRBD2. Losses at the gene ends were 0 bases for V and 2 bases for J; bases not matched to a gene: 5. The CDR3 is made up of 17 amino acids. CDR1 MDHEN and CDR2 SYDVKM come from the germline V gene. For the CDR3, the DNA is TGTGCCAGCAGTTTATGGGCTAGCGGGGGAGTCACAGATACGCAGTATTTT. It encodes CASSLWASGGVTDTQYF.

This clonotype was counted a few times. The CDR3 nucleotides are TGTGCCAGCAGTTCGGACAGTTCCAACACCGGGGAGCTGTTTTTT. Its protein product is CASSSDSSNTGELFF. The J gene is TRBJ2-2, the V gene TRBV6-5; D perhaps matches TRBD1 (6 bases). V lost 4 bases and J lost 2, with 11 bases in between. This CDR3 has 15 residues. Looked up from germline, CDR1 is MNHEY and CDR2 is SVGAGI.

In its sample, this clonotype was seen a few times. The rearrangement links TRBV6-8 to TRBJ2-1; 14 bases line up with TRBD2. The CDR3 extends over 18 amino acids. The V segment lost 5 bases and the J segment 0 bases; nucleotides outside the gene matches: 6. The germline CDR1 and CDR2 sequences are MNHGY and SAAAGT. CDR3 nucleotide sequence: TGTGCCAGCAGTAGGACTAGCGGGAGGCCACACTCCTACAATGAGCAGTTCTTC. Translation: CASSRTSGRPHSYNEQFF.

This clonotype was recorded a few times. The V call is TRBV7-3, the J call TRBJ2-3, with 7 bases identical to TRBD1. J lost 1 base, V lost 2 bases, and 0 bases had no gene match. Germline CDR1 is SGHTA and CDR2 is FQGTGA. The CDR3 covers 14 residues. For the CDR3, the DNA is TGTGCCAGCAGCTTACAGGGGGGCACAGATACGCAGTATTTT. The encoded protein is CASSLQGGTDTQYF.

This clonotype was detected only a few times. This chain connects TRBV29-1 to TRBJ2-5; 7 nucleotides match TRBD1. This CDR3 region has 17 residues. Per the germline V gene, CDR1 is SQVTM and CDR2 is ANQGSEA. With 4 bases clipped from V and 7 bases from J, the junction kept 21 bases outside the gene matches. The CDR3 bases are TGCAGCGTTGTACTCCCGACAGACTCCAACCCAGGGGGGACCCAGTACTTC. Its translation: CSVVLPTDSNPGGTQYF.

This clonotype was counted between two and nine times. This sequence joins TRBV7-3 and TRBJ2-1; 9 bases align to TRBD2. J lost 5 bases, V lost 5 bases, and 7 bases had no gene match. The germline V gene has CDR1 SGHTA and CDR2 FQGTGA. The CDR3 is 15 residues long. The DNA for the CDR3 is TGTGCCAGCAGCAGAAGCGGGGGGCCTAACAATGAGCAGTTCTTC. Amino acid sequence: CASSRSGGPNNEQFF.

CDR3 in amino acids: CASSFRRGASNYGYTF. Here the CDR3 DNA reads TGTGCCAGCAGTTTCCGGCGGGGGGCTTCGAACTATGGCTACACCTTC. J is TRBJ1-2 and V is TRBV27, with a tentative D call TRBD1 (6 bases). The CDR3 contains 16 residues. Germline V lookup: CDR1 MNHEY, CDR2 SMNVEV (reference sequence). Trimming took off 3 bases at V and 2 bases at J, with 16 bases between the two ends.